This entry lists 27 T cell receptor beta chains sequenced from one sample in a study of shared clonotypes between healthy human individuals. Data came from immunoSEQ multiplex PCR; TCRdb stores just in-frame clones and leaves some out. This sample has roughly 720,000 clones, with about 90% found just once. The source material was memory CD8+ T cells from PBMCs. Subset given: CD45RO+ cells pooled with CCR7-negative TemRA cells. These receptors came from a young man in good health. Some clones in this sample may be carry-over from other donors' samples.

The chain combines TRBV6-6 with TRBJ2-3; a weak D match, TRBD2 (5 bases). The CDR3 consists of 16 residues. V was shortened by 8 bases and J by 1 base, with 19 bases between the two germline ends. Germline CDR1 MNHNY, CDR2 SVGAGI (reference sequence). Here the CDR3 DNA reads TGTGCCAGCTACCCAGCGGTTAGTCCCCGCACAGATACGCAGTATTTT. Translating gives CASYPAVSPRTDTQYF.

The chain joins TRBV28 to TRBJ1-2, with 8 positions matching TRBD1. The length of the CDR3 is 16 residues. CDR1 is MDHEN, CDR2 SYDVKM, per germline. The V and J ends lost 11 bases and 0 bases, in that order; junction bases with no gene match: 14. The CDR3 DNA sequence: TGTGCCGTTGGGCCGACAGGGGCGAAACCTAACTATGGCTACACCTTC. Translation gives CAVGPTGAKPNYGYTF.

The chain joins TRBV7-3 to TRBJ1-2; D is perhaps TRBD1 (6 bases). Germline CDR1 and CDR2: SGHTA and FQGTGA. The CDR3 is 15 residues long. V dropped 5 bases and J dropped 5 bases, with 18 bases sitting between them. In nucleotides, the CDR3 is TGTGCCAGCAGCCTCAATTCGGGGGCTGGATATGGCTACACCTTC. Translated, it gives CASSLNSGAGYGYTF.

The CDR3: CASSPKGGIAYEQYF. The CDR3 DNA reads as TGTGCCAGCAGCCCCAAGGGGGGGATTGCCTACGAGCAGTACTTC. The chain couples TRBV9 to TRBJ2-7, with a possible D match to TRBD2 (7 bases). Germline values: CDR1 SGDLS, CDR2 YYNGEE. The CDR3 has 15 amino acids. V gave up 4 bases and J gave up 2 bases, with 16 bases separating them.

The CDR3 region has the DNA TGTGCCAGCAGGCCAGCGGGGCCTGACGAGCAGTACTTC. It specifies CASRPAGPDEQYF. V gene TRBV28 combines with J gene TRBJ2-7; TRBD2 agrees at 7 bases. Germline CDR1 MDHEN, CDR2 SYDVKM. The CDR3 consists of 13 residues. After removal of 6 bases from V and 5 bases from J, the junction contained 7 bases not matched to a gene.

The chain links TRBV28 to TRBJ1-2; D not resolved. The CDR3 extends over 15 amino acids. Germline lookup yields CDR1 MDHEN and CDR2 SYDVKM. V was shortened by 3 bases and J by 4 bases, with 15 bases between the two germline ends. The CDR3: CASSFLSLWGYGYTF. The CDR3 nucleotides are TGTGCCAGCAGTTTTCTGTCCCTCTGGGGCTATGGCTACACCTTC.

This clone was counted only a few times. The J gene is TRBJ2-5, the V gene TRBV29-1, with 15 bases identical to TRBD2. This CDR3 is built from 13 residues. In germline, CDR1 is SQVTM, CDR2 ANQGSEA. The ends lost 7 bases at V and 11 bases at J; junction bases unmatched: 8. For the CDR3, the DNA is TGCAGCGCCGGACTAGCGGGAGGGCGGGAGCAGTACTTC. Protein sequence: CSAGLAGGREQYF.

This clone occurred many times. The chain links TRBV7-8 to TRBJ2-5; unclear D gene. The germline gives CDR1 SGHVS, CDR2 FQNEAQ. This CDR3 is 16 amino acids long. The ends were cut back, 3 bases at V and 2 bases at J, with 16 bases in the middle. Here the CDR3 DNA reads TGTGCCAGCAGCTTTACTGCTTGGCAGACTCAAGAGACCCAGTACTTC. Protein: CASSFTAWQTQETQYF.

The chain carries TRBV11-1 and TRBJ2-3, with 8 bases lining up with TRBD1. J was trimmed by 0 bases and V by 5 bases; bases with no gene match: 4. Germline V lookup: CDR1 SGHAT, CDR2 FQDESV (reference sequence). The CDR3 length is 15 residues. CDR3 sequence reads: CASSVHRGSTDTQYF. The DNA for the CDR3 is TGTGCCAGCAGCGTGCACAGGGGGAGCACAGATACGCAGTATTTT.

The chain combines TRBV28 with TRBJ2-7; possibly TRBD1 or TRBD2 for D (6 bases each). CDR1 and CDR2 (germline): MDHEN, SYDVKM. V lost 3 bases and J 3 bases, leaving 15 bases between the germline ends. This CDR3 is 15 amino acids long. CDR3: CASSFWGATVYEQYF. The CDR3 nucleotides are TGTGCCAGCAGTTTTTGGGGGGCGACTGTCTACGAGCAGTACTTC. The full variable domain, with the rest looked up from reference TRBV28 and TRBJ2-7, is DVKVTQSSRYLVKRTGEKVFLECVQDMDHENMFWYRQDPGLGLRLIYFSYDVKMKEKGDIPEGYSVSREKKERFSLILESASTNQTSMYLCASSFWGATVYEQYFGPGTRLTVT.

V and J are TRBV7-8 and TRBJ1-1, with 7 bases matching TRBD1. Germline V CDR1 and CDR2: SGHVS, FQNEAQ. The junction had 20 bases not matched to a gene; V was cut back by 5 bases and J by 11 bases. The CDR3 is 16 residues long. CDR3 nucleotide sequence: TGTGCCAGCAGCCCTATACGACCCGGAGCGACAGGGAGGGCTTTCTTT. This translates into CASSPIRPGATGRAFF.

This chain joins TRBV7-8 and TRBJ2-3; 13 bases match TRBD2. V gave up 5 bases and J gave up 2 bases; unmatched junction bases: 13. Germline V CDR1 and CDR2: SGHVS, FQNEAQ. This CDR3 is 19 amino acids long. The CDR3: CASSLSLGLAGRSTDTQYF. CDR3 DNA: TGTGCCAGCAGCCTGAGCTTGGGACTAGCGGGAAGATCCACAGATACGCAGTATTTT.

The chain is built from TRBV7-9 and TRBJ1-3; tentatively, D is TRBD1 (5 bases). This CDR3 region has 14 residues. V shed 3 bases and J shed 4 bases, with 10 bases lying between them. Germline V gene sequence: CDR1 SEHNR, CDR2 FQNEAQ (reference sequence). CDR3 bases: TGTGCCAGCAGCTTTGGGGGGATAGGAAACACCATATATTTT. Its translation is CASSFGGIGNTIYF.

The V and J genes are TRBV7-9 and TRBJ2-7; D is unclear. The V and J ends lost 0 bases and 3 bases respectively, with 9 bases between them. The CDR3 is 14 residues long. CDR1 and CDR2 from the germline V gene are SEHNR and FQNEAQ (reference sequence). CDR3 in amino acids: CASSLAAVYYEQYF. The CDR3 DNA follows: TGTGCCAGCAGCTTAGCGGCCGTGTACTACGAGCAGTACTTC.

The CDR3 nucleotides read TGTGCCAGCAGACGGGGCGGGACCCTTGATGGCTACACCTTC. Amino acid sequence: CASRRGGTLDGYTF. The rearrangement links TRBV11-2 to TRBJ1-2, with D possibly matching TRBD1 (5 bases). This CDR3 has 14 amino acids. The V gene lost 6 bases and the J gene lost 6 bases, with 17 bases spanning the gap. CDR1 is SGHAT, CDR2 FQNNGV, per germline. The complete variable domain, with remaining parts taken from reference TRBV11-2 and TRBJ1-2, reads EAGVAQSPRYKIIEKRQSVAFWCNPISGHATLYWYQQILGQGPKLLIQFQNNGVVDDSQLPKDRFSAERLKGVDSTLKIQPAKLEDSAVYLCASRRGGTLDGYTFGSGTRLTVV.

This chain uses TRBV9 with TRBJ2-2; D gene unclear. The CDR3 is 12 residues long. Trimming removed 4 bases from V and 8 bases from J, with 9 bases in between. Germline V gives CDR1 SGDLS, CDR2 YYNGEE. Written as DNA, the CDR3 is TGTGCCAGCAGCCCGCGGAAGGGGGAGCTGTTTTTT. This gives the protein CASSPRKGELFF.

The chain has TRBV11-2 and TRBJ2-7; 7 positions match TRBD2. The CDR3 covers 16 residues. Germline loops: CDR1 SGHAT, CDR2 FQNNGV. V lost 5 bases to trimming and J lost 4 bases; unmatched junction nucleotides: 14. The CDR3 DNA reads TGTGCCAGCAGCCATGGGGCGGGAGCCCCCCTTTACGAGCAGTACTTC. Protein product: CASSHGAGAPLYEQYF.

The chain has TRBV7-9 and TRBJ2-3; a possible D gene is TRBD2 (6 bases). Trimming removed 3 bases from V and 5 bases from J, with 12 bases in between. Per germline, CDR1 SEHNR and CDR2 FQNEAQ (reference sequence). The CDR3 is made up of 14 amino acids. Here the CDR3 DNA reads TGTGCCAGCAGCTTCCCGGCGGGAAGAGATACGCAGTATTTT. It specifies CASSFPAGRDTQYF.

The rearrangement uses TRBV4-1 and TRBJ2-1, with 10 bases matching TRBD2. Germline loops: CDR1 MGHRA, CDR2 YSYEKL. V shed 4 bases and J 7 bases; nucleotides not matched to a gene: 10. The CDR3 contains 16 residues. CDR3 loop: CASSPSGSGRGNEQFF. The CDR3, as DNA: TGCGCCAGCAGCCCCTCCGGCAGCGGGAGGGGTAATGAGCAGTTCTTC.

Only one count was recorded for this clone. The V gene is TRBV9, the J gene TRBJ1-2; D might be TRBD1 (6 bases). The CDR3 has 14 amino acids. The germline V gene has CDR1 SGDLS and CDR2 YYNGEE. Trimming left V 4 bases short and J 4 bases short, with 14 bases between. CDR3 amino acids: CASSPQDSPYGYTF. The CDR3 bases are TGTGCCAGCAGCCCTCAGGACAGCCCCTATGGCTACACCTTC. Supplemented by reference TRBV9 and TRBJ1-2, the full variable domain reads DSGVTQTPKHLITATGQRVTLRCSPRSGDLSVYWYQQSLDQGLQFLIQYYNGEERAKGNILERFSAQQFPDLHSELNLSSLELGDSALYFCASSPQDSPYGYTFGSGTRLTVV.

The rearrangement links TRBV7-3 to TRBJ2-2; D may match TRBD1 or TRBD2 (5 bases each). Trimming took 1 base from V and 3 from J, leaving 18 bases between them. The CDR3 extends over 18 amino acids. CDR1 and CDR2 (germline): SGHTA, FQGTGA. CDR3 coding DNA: TGTGCCAGCAGCTTAATCGATGGGGGAGAGGGTGACACCGGGGAGCTGTTTTTT. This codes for CASSLIDGGEGDTGELFF.

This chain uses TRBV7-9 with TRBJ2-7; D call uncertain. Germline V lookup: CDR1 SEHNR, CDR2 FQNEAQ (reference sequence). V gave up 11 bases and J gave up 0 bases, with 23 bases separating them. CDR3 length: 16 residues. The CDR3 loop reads CASAYPSGRVSYEQYF. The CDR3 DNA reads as TGTGCCTCAGCTTACCCCTCCGGACGGGTCTCCTACGAGCAGTACTTC.

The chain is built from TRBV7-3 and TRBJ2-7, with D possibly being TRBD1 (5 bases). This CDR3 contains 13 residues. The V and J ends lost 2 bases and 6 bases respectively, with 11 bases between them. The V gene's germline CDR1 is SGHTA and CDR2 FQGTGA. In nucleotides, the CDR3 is TGTGCCAGCAGCTTAGGCGCAGGGCTCGAGCAGTACTTC. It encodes CASSLGAGLEQYF. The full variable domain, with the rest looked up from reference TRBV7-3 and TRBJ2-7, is GAGVSQTPSNKVTEKGKYVELRCDPISGHTALYWYRQSLGQGPEFLIYFQGTGAADDSGLPNDRFFAVRPEGSVSTLKIQRTERGDSAVYLCASSLGAGLEQYFGPGTRLTVT.

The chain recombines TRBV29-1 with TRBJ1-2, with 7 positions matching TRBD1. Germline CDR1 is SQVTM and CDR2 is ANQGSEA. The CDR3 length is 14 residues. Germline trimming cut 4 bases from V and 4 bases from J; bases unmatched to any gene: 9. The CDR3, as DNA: TGCAGCGTTGGTGGGCCGGGACAGTCCTATGGCTACACCTTC. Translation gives CSVGGPGQSYGYTF.

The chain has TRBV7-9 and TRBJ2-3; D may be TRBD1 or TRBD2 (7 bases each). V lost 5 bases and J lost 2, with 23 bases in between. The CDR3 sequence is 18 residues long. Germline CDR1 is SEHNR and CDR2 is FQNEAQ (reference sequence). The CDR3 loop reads CASSHTVLQGRATDTQYF. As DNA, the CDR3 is TGTGCCAGCAGCCACACGGTCTTACAGGGGAGGGCCACAGATACGCAGTATTTT.

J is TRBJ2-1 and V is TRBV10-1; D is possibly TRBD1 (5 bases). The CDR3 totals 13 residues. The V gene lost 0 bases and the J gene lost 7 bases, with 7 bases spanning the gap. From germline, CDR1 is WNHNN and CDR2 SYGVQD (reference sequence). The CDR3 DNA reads TGCGCCAGCAGTGAGTCGACAGTGAATGAGCAGTTCTTC. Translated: CASSESTVNEQFF.

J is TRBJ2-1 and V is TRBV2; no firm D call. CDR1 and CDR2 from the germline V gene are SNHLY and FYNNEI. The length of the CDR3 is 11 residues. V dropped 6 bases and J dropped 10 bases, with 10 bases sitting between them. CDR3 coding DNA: TGTGCCAGCAGGGACCGGATGGAGCAGTTCTTC. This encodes CASRDRMEQFF.